Listed here are 20 T cell receptor beta chains from one sample, sequenced in a study of cytomegalovirus exposure and HLA in healthy donors. Primers for the PCR totalled 60 Vbeta and 13 Jbeta. TCRdb keeps only in-frame clones here, not all; method: immunoSEQ multiplex PCR. The sample lists 250,000 or so clones; approximately 82% were seen once. The sequenced sample consisted of PBMCs. Receptors originate from a woman aged 60 to 75 in good health and CMV-seropositive.

This clone appeared once. The chain is built from TRBV6-1 and TRBJ1-2; D gene unclear. The V gene's germline CDR1 is MNHNS and CDR2 SASEGT. Deletions cut 7 bases from V and 4 bases from J, with 10 bases between. The CDR3 loop spans 12 amino acids. In DNA, the CDR3 is TGTGCCAGCATGCGGATCGGCTATGGCTACACCTTC. It encodes CASMRIGYGYTF.

This clone has just one count. The V gene is TRBV7-3, the J gene TRBJ2-1, with 11 positions matching TRBD2. Germline CDR1 is SGHTA and CDR2 is FQGTGA. V gave up 2 bases and J gave up 7 bases; unmatched junction bases: 7. The CDR3 extends over 16 amino acids. The CDR3 nucleotides read TGTGCCAGCAGCTTATTCAGTAGCGGGAGGGGGAATGAGCAGTTCTTC. Protein product: CASSLFSSGRGNEQFF.

This chain links TRBV4-1 with TRBJ2-7; 11 bases align to TRBD1. V lost 3 bases and J lost 2; bases outside the gene matches: 3. The CDR3 extends over 15 amino acids. Germline V lookup: CDR1 MGHRA, CDR2 YSYEKL. CDR3 amino acids: CASSHPGQGAYEQYF. Written as DNA, the CDR3 is TGCGCCAGCAGCCACCCGGGACAGGGGGCCTACGAGCAGTACTTC.

The J gene is TRBJ2-7, the V gene TRBV28; the D gene is possibly TRBD2 (5 bases). This CDR3 contains 15 residues. Between the trimmed V and J ends, which lost 2 bases and 5 bases, there was a span of 16 bases. Germline assignment: CDR1 MDHEN and CDR2 SYDVKM. The CDR3 nucleotides read TGTGCCAGCAGTTTACAAGGGAGTTTGACCCACGAGCAGTACTTC. Its translation is CASSLQGSLTHEQYF.

This chain links TRBV7-9 with TRBJ1-2; D gene uncertain. From germline, CDR1 is SEHNR and CDR2 FQNEAQ (reference sequence). The length of the CDR3 is 17 residues. With 1 base removed from V and 4 bases from J, the gap between germline ends came to 19 bases. The DNA for the CDR3 is TGTGCCAGCAGCTTAGAATATTTGCGGGATGGTCGCTATGGCTACACCTTC. Protein: CASSLEYLRDGRYGYTF.

The rearrangement uses TRBV6-5 and TRBJ2-7; 10 bases fit TRBD2. This CDR3 has 14 residues. J lost 6 bases, V lost 6 bases, and 8 bases had no gene match. Germline V gives CDR1 MNHEY, CDR2 SVGAGI. The CDR3 DNA sequence: TGTGCCAGCAGGCTCACTAGCGGGACGGGCGAGCAGTACTTC. It yields the protein CASRLTSGTGEQYF.

The gene calls are TRBV6-5 and TRBJ2-3; a possible D gene is TRBD1 (5 bases). Deletions cut 6 bases from V and 2 bases from J, with 15 bases between. The germline V gene encodes CDR1 MNHEY and CDR2 SVGAGI. The CDR3 totals 15 residues. CDR3 amino acids: CASRSGAGPTDTQYF. CDR3 nucleotide sequence: TGTGCCAGCAGATCTGGGGCAGGGCCCACAGATACGCAGTATTTT.

The chain links TRBV30 to TRBJ1-1; no clear D gene. The CDR3 totals 13 residues. The germline gives CDR1 GTSNPN, CDR2 SVGIG (reference sequence). The V end lost 4 bases, the J end lost 0 bases, and 9 bases lay between the germline ends. The CDR3 DNA follows: TGTGCCTGGAATCGGTTCATGAACACTGAAGCTTTCTTT. This encodes CAWNRFMNTEAFF.

This clone was seen a handful of times. The J gene is TRBJ2-1, the V gene TRBV6-5; D is uncertain. Deletions cut 2 bases from V and 4 bases from J, with 6 bases between. The CDR3 contains 13 residues. Germline CDR1 and CDR2: MNHEY and SVGAGI. The CDR3 loop is CASSYRRYNEQFF. The CDR3 nucleotides read TGTGCCAGCAGTTACAGGCGGTACAATGAGCAGTTCTTC.

This clone appeared a few times. The gene calls are TRBV7-9 and TRBJ2-5, with 7 positions matching TRBD2. The J call may be incorrect, as the DNA end agrees better with TRBJ2-7. The CDR3 sequence is 12 residues long. Germline CDR1 and CDR2: SEHNR and FQNEAQ (reference sequence). The CDR3 here is CASAAGSYEQYF. Written as DNA, the CDR3 is TGTGCCAGCGCAGCGGGGTCCTACGAGCAGTACTTC.

The V and J genes are TRBV7-2 and TRBJ2-7, with TRBD2 matching over 8 bases. The CDR3 has 17 residues. CDR1 is SGHTA, CDR2 FQGNSA, per germline. J gave up 2 bases and V 1 base, and 10 bases lay outside the gene matches. CDR3 loop: CASSLDGSGVIPYEQYF. The CDR3 DNA reads TGTGCCAGCAGCTTAGATGGTAGCGGGGTGATACCCTACGAGCAGTACTTC.

The rearrangement joins TRBV2 to TRBJ1-5; 8 bases fit TRBD1. Germline V gives CDR1 SNHLY, CDR2 FYNNEI. The CDR3 covers 16 residues. V shed 6 bases, J shed 2 bases, and the junction held 9 bases outside the gene matches. The CDR3, as DNA: TGTGCCAGCAGGCCCACCCCGGGACAGGGCAATCAGCCCCAGCATTTT. Residues: CASRPTPGQGNQPQHF.

This chain links TRBV20-1 with TRBJ2-3; D is ambiguous. V was cut by 4 bases and J by 5 bases, with 7 bases left in between. CDR1 and CDR2 from the germline V gene are DFQATT and SNEGSKA (reference sequence). The CDR3 is made up of 11 amino acids. The CDR3 reads CSATVVDTQYF. For the CDR3, the DNA is TGCAGTGCTACAGTGGTAGATACGCAGTATTTT.

The V call is TRBV15, the J call TRBJ1-1; 11 nucleotides match TRBD1. From germline, CDR1 is LNHNV and CDR2 YYDKDF (reference sequence). This CDR3 region has 14 residues. The trim removed 3 bases at V and 4 bases at J, leaving 1 base unmatched. CDR3 sequence: CATSRGQGGTEAFF. The CDR3 region has the DNA TGTGCCACCAGCAGGGGACAGGGGGGCACTGAAGCTTTCTTT.

The V and J genes are TRBV9 and TRBJ2-7, with D tentatively TRBD2 (5 bases). The V end lost 0 bases, the J end lost 6 bases, and 10 bases lay between the germline ends. Looked up from germline, CDR1 is SGDLS and CDR2 is YYNGEE. The CDR3 consists of 13 residues. The CDR3 DNA follows: TGTGCCAGCAGCGTAGCCCCAGAGGGCGAGCAGTACTTC. It is translated as CASSVAPEGEQYF.

This chain connects TRBV19 to TRBJ1-2, with unresolved D. The V gene lost 3 bases and the J gene lost 3 bases, with 5 bases spanning the gap. The CDR3 totals 12 residues. The germline CDR1 and CDR2 sequences are LNHDA and SQIVND (reference sequence). CDR3 sequence reads: CASSIGDYGYTF. The CDR3, as DNA: TGTGCCAGTAGTATCGGGGACTATGGCTACACCTTC.

The sample holds a few counts of this clone. The CDR3 coding sequence is TGTGCCAGCAGTGAGCGGGGGCTAGCGGGAAAGTTAACCGGGGAGCTGTTTTTT. As protein: CASSERGLAGKLTGELFF. The chain recombines TRBV2 with TRBJ2-2; 9 bases are a match to TRBD2. The CDR3 has 18 residues. The germline V gene has CDR1 SNHLY and CDR2 FYNNEI. V shed 3 bases, J shed 5 bases, and the junction held 13 bases outside the gene matches.

V gene TRBV5-1 combines with J gene TRBJ2-5; D possibly corresponds to TRBD1 (5 bases). Germline V gene data show CDR1 as SGHRS and CDR2 as YFSETQ. The CDR3 is made up of 14 amino acids. V lost 5 bases to trimming and J lost 1 base, with 12 bases between them. The CDR3 bases are TGCGCCAGCAGTCAAACAGGAATCCAAGAGACCCAGTACTTC. Translated: CASSQTGIQETQYF.

The chain couples TRBV28 to TRBJ2-1; 12 nucleotides line up with TRBD2. Germline assignment: CDR1 MDHEN and CDR2 SYDVKM. Trimming took 6 bases from V and 7 from J; bases not matched to a gene: 7. The CDR3 contains 15 residues. CDR3 bases: TGTGCCAGCAGAGAATCCGGGACTAGCGGGAATGAGCAGTTCTTC. Protein: CASRESGTSGNEQFF.

The V and J genes are TRBV4-1 and TRBJ2-1; 7 bases align to TRBD1. The CDR3 is 14 amino acids. Germline V gives CDR1 MGHRA, CDR2 YSYEKL. The J segment lost 7 bases and the V segment lost 1 base, leaving 4 bases of the junction unmatched. CDR3 DNA sequence: TGCGCCAGCAGCCAAGGGACAGGTTATAATGAGCAGTTCTTC. It specifies CASSQGTGYNEQFF.